One sample yielded the 9 T cell receptor beta chains listed below, sequenced in a study of shared clonotypes between healthy human individuals. Measured with immunoSEQ multiplex PCR; TCRdb has only the in-frame clones, and not every one. Of around 1.5 million clones in the sample, around 98% were seen once. Sequencing was performed on naive CD4+ T cells sorted from blood. The subset: CD45RA+ positively selected. All receptors derive from a man aged 25 to 40 in good health.

J is TRBJ2-7 and V is TRBV27; TRBD2 matches 8 bases. This CDR3 has 14 residues. Germline CDR1 reads MNHEY; CDR2 reads SMNVEV (reference sequence). The trim removed 2 bases at V and 6 bases at J, leaving 6 bases unmatched. CDR3 DNA sequence: TGTGCCAGCAGTTTAACGCGTCTAGCGGGCGAGCAGTACTTC. Its protein product is CASSLTRLAGEQYF.

The rearrangement uses TRBV30 and TRBJ2-3; no clear D gene. The CDR3 consists of 13 residues. Germline values: CDR1 GTSNPN, CDR2 SVGIG (reference sequence). Deletions cut 4 bases from V and 5 bases from J, with 13 bases between. The CDR3 region is CAWTTGRRDTQYF. CDR3 coding DNA: TGTGCCTGGACTACGGGTCGGCGAGATACGCAGTATTTT.

The rearrangement joins TRBV5-1 to TRBJ2-2; no clear D. The length of the CDR3 is 15 residues. Trimming shortened V by 4 bases and J by 5 bases, and 15 bases separated the two germline ends. Looked up from germline, CDR1 is SGHRS and CDR2 is YFSETQ. CDR3 sequence: CASSPDQWETGELFF. CDR3 nucleotides: TGCGCCAGCAGCCCAGACCAATGGGAAACCGGGGAGCTGTTTTTT. The full variable domain, rest sourced from reference TRBV5-1 and TRBJ2-2, is KAGVTQTPRYLIKTRGQQVTLSCSPISGHRSVSWYQQTPGQGLQFLFEYFSETQRNKGNFPGRFSGRQFSNSRSEMNVSTLELGDSALYLCASSPDQWETGELFFGEGSRLTVL.

V is TRBV25-1 and J is TRBJ1-5; TRBD1 aligns across 9 bases. The V segment lost 3 bases and the J segment 3 bases; nucleotides outside the gene matches: 9. The CDR3 loop spans 17 amino acids. The germline CDR1 and CDR2 sequences are MGHDK and SYGVNS. The CDR3 loop reads CASSDTGTGSSNQPQHF. CDR3 nucleotide sequence: TGTGCCAGCAGTGATACCGGGACAGGGTCATCCAATCAGCCCCAGCATTTT.

This clone was observed a single time. Written as DNA, the CDR3 is TGTGCCAGTAGTTATGCTCAAGAGACCCAGTACTTC. Translated, it gives CASSYAQETQYF. The chain uses TRBV19 and TRBJ2-5; D is unresolved. The CDR3 consists of 12 residues. From germline, CDR1 is LNHDA and CDR2 SQIVND (reference sequence). With 5 bases removed from V and 2 bases from J, the gap between germline ends came to 6 bases.

This rearrangement joins TRBV7-2 to TRBJ2-1; a weak D match, TRBD1 (6 bases). The CDR3 is 15 amino acids. Germline CDR1 reads SGHTA; CDR2 reads FQGNSA. V lost 5 bases, J lost 9 bases, and 20 bases lay in between. CDR3: CASSPSFFRGGEQFF. DNA for the CDR3: TGTGCCAGCAGCCCCTCGTTTTTCAGGGGTGGTGAGCAGTTCTTC.

The chain is built from TRBV11-3 and TRBJ2-1; no firm D call. V lost 1 base to trimming and J lost 5 bases, with 9 bases between them. Germline lookup yields CDR1 SGHNT and CDR2 YENEEA. CDR3 length: 14 residues. Here the CDR3 reads CASSLGWQDNEQFF. The CDR3 DNA follows: TGTGCCAGCAGCTTAGGCTGGCAGGACAATGAGCAGTTCTTC.

The chain carries TRBV11-1 and TRBJ2-4; 9 bases fit TRBD1. The trim removed 1 base at V and 8 bases at J, leaving 6 bases unmatched. CDR1 SGHAT and CDR2 FQDESV come from the germline V gene (reference sequence). CDR3 length: 15 amino acids. In DNA form, the CDR3 reads TGTGCCAGCAGCTTAGGGACAGGGGTTACGGACATTCAGTACTTC. Protein product: CASSLGTGVTDIQYF.

In its sample, this clone was seen once. The chain employs TRBV10-3 and TRBJ2-7; D ambiguous. The CDR3 has 13 amino acids. The V and J ends lost 8 bases and 1 base respectively, with 12 bases between them. Germline loops: CDR1 ENHRY, CDR2 SYGVKD. The CDR3 DNA is TGTGCCATCCAATCCCCATCATCCTACGAGCAGTACTTC. It translates to CAIQSPSSYEQYF.